The clone carrying this TCR beta chain has ten or more counts. This CDR3 contains 12 residues. Germline V gene data show CDR1 as KGHDR and CDR2 as SFDVKD. V lost 5 bases, J lost 4 bases, and 7 bases lay in between. This entry comes from a study of T cells in Graves' hyperthyroidism and ophthalmopathy. TCR beta CDR3 region amplification was performed from RNA transcripts. HTBI primers were used for first-round RT-PCR of the TCR CDR3. TCRdb recomputed calls from the multiplex PCR reads with MiXCR, one row per CDR3 protein. This table has about 98,000 distinct CDR3 sequences, approximately 42% appearing once.

Sequencing input: peripheral blood or thyroid tissue (not recorded which). The chain combines TRBV24-1 with TRBJ2-5; D is unclear. This receptor was taken from a woman under 40 with Graves' hyperthyroidism. The CDR3 DNA sequence: TGTGCCACCAGTGGGTCAGTAGAGACCCAGTACTTC. It yields the protein CATSGSVETQYF.